The sequence of this T cell receptor (beta chain) was determined in a study of multiple sclerosis patients with progressive multifocal leukoencephalopathy. Study findings and constraints: PML-onset expanded TRB clones were detectable before and during natalizumab therapy. In most PML patients, TRB repertoires appeared less diverse by entropy. It is unclear whether the findings reflect JC virus infection or general immunocompromise.

This CDR3 is 15 amino acids long. V shed 0 bases and J shed 5 bases, with 15 bases lying between them. Germline V lookup: CDR1 SGHNT, CDR2 YYREEE (reference sequence). Generated by immunoSEQ multiplex PCR, the TCRdb table keeps only in-frame clones and is missing some. The sample shows 25,000 to 30,000 clones, just under 90% of them seen only once. Note on this clone: Its antigen is currently unknown.

Time point indicated: 6 to 7 months of natalizumab therapy. All PML patients were female, and all patients had earlier interferon beta. The chain joins TRBV5-4 to TRBJ2-7; a possible D gene is TRBD1 (5 bases). The TCR was taken from a human donor with multiple sclerosis. Material: PBMCs, obtained from a patient treated with natalizumab. CDR3 protein: CASSLDLQGPHEQYF. The CDR3 nucleotides read TGTGCCAGCAGCTTGGACCTCCAGGGTCCCCACGAGCAGTACTTC.